Listed below are T cell receptor beta chains from one sample, sequenced in a study of monozygotic twins with inflammatory bowel disease. After re-calling the 5' RACE reads, TCRdb lists one entry per CDR3 protein, DNA absent. The specimen's table records 150,000 to 200,000 distinct CDR3 sequences. Material: blood. These receptors originate from a human donor with ulcerative colitis or Crohn's disease, or a healthy co-twin of an affected twin (not recorded which). The CDR3 runs from the conserved cysteine through the conserved F or W.

J | V | CDR3
TRBJ2-3 | TRBV29-1 | CSVLKQGARTDTQYF
TRBJ2-7 | TRBV18 | CASSLTTGQVYEQYF
TRBJ2-7 | TRBV5-6 | CASSSGSGAVSEQYF
TRBJ1-5 | TRBV27 | CASSLRGQGQPQHF
TRBJ2-3 | TRBV28 | CASSRDRRDGDTQYF
TRBJ1-3 | TRBV7-2 | CASSTRGGIGNTIYF
TRBJ2-1 | TRBV28 | CASSLATEQFF
TRBJ1-2 | TRBV4-1 | CASSQDGRKGPNYGYTF
TRBJ2-4 | TRBV5-1 | CASSLAWASGGAKNIQYF
TRBJ2-7 | TRBV5-1 | CASSLGLSDYEQYF
TRBJ2-7 | TRBV10-3 | CAISGGTGFTYEQYF
TRBJ2-1 | TRBV6-2/TRBV6-3 | CASSPNPTRYEYNEQFF
TRBJ1-1 | TRBV9 | CASSPVRNTEAFF
TRBJ2-1 | TRBV7-2 | CASSLAGSGGFSYNEQFF
TRBJ1-1 | TRBV5-1 | CASSFFSVTNTEAFF